What follows are 10 T cell receptor beta chains derived from one specimen sequenced in a study of T-cell memory formation after mild COVID-19. TCRdb fed the 5' RACE reads into MiXCR, producing one record per CDR3 protein. Of around 440,000 distinct CDR3 sequences listed, over 15% were seen once; the top ten hold roughly 12%. Specimen: PBMCs or a T cell subset sorted from them (not recorded which). The receptor set was obtained from an adult woman who had mild COVID-19 (a few samples of this study predate the infection). Cell type and time point are not known.

The chain's CDR3 is CAIGRVYEQYF. CDR3 sequence (DNA): TGTGCCATCGGCCGAGTCTACGAGCAGTACTTC. The chain uses TRBV19 and TRBJ2-7; no clear D. This CDR3 has 11 residues. The germline V gene encodes CDR1 LNHDA and CDR2 SQIVND (reference sequence). The ends were cut back, 10 bases at V and 3 bases at J, with 10 bases in the middle.

The rearrangement links TRBV30 to TRBJ2-7; 7 bases agree with TRBD2. The V segment lost 2 bases and the J segment 6 bases; nucleotides outside the gene matches: 7. Germline V gene lookup returns CDR1 GTSNPN and CDR2 SVGIG (reference sequence). CDR3 size: 13 residues. CDR3 sequence (DNA): TGTGCCTGGAGTTATGCGGGAGTAGGCGAGCAGTACTTC. Translation gives CAWSYAGVGEQYF.

The chain couples TRBV19 to TRBJ2-7; D is perhaps TRBD1 (6 bases). The V end lost 6 bases, the J end lost 5 bases, and 14 bases lay between the germline ends. Looked up from germline, CDR1 is LNHDA and CDR2 is SQIVND (reference sequence). The CDR3 is 13 residues long. CDR3 in DNA: TGTGCCAGTAGCCCCCGGACAGTCCACGAGCAGTACTTC. Protein: CASSPRTVHEQYF.

This sequence joins TRBV30 and TRBJ1-5; D call uncertain. The germline V and J ends were trimmed by 5 bases and 4 bases, with 12 bases remaining between them. Germline V lookup: CDR1 GTSNPN, CDR2 SVGIG (reference sequence). CDR3 length: 13 amino acids. CDR3 in DNA: TGTGCCTGGTCCGAGCAGATTAATCAGCCCCAGCATTTT. Translated, it gives CAWSEQINQPQHF. Combining the CDR3 with reference TRBV30 and TRBJ1-5 gives the whole variable domain SQTIHQWPATLVQPVGSPLSLECTVEGTSNPNLYWYRQAAGRGLQLLFYSVGIGQISSEVPQNLSASRPQDRQFILSSKKLLLSDSGFYLCAWSEQINQPQHFGDGTRLSIL.

This clonotype was picked up many times. The chain links TRBV10-3 to TRBJ2-1, with D possibly matching TRBD2 (5 bases). The length of the CDR3 is 13 residues. CDR1 ENHRY and CDR2 SYGVKD come from the germline V gene. The germline V and J ends were trimmed by 4 bases and 7 bases, with 11 bases remaining between them. In DNA form, the CDR3 reads TGTGCCATCAGTGTCTCTAGCAGGAATGAGCAGTTCTTC. Encoded protein: CAISVSSRNEQFF.

This clonotype was counted at least ten times. The rearrangement joins TRBV20-1 to TRBJ2-3, with D possibly being TRBD2 (7 bases). The germline V gene encodes CDR1 DFQATT and CDR2 SNEGSKA (reference sequence). The CDR3 runs 15 residues. V was trimmed by 0 bases and J by 3 bases, leaving 13 bases between them. CDR3 coding DNA: TGCAGTGCTAGAGAGCGGGGGCGCGGGACAGATACGCAGTATTTT. It yields the protein CSARERGRGTDTQYF.

This clonotype was detected a few times. This rearrangement joins TRBV9 to TRBJ2-2; perhaps TRBD2 as D (7 bases). The CDR3 is 16 amino acids. The V and J ends lost 4 bases and 5 bases respectively, with 18 bases between them. Germline assignment: CDR1 SGDLS and CDR2 YYNGEE. The DNA of the CDR3 is TGTGCCAGCAGCACCAGGGAAGGGGGAGGGACCGGGGAGCTGTTTTTT. Amino acid sequence: CASSTREGGGTGELFF.

The sample holds a few counts of this clonotype. The V call is TRBV19, the J call TRBJ2-3; 10 nucleotides line up with TRBD2. This CDR3 contains 18 residues. The V gene end was trimmed by 7 bases and the J gene end by 2 bases; junction bases not matched to a gene: 15. The germline V gene encodes CDR1 LNHDA and CDR2 SQIVND (reference sequence). DNA of the CDR3: TGTGCCAGTATGCCCATGGGGAGCGGGAGGGCCGCCACAGATACGCAGTATTTT. It yields the protein CASMPMGSGRAATDTQYF.

This chain connects TRBV6-1 to TRBJ1-1, with D maybe TRBD1 (6 bases). V shed 10 bases and J shed 5 bases, with 17 bases lying between them. In germline, CDR1 is MNHNS, CDR2 SASEGT. This CDR3 has 13 residues. The CDR3, as DNA: TGTGCCACTCCGACAGGTCCAGGGACTGAAGCTTTCTTT. It encodes CATPTGPGTEAFF.

Here the CDR3 reads CASSDPGPNQPQHF. CDR3 coding DNA: TGTGCCAGCAGTGACCCGGGCCCCAATCAGCCCCAGCATTTT. The V and J genes are TRBV2 and TRBJ1-5, with D uncertain. The V and J ends lost 3 bases and 3 bases respectively, with 9 bases between them. This CDR3 region has 14 residues. Per germline, CDR1 SNHLY and CDR2 FYNNEI.